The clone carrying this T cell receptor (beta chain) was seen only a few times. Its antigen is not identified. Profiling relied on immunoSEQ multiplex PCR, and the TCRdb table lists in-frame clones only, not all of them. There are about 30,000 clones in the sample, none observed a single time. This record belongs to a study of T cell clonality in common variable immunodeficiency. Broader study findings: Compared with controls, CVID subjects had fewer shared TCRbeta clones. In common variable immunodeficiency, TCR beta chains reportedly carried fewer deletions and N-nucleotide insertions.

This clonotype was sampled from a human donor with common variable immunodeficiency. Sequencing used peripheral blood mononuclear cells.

CDR3 region: CASSRTGPHEQYF. CDR3 DNA, as far as it was read: TGCGCCAGCAGCCGAACAGGGCCCCACGAG. The gene calls are TRBV5-1 and TRBJ2-7; D might be TRBD1 (6 bases). The read ends 3 residues before the CDR3 terminus; that terminus is restored from the germline J gene. The CDR3 length is 13 residues. The V gene lost 4 bases and the J gene lost 5 bases, with 13 bases spanning the gap. Germline V gene lookup returns CDR1 SGHRS and CDR2 YFSETQ.